This T cell receptor (beta chain) emerged from a study of blood T cell repertoires in COVID-19 (dated by TCRdb to about 2020). The study in broad terms: Recovered participants in ImmuneRACE Cohort 3 were defined as having two consecutive negative NP/OP PCR tests, clearance from a healthcare professional, or resolution of symptoms. HLA class I and class II types, where available, came from metadata supplied by the sample provider rather than from assay-based typing. Samples from collaborators originated in the United States, Italy and Spain and spanned both the acute and convalescent phases of COVID-19. The dataset comprised deeply sampled blood TCRbeta repertoires from subjects exposed to, actively infected with, or recovered from COVID-19. A freely available public database, intended as a resource for researchers studying the immune response to SARS-CoV-2, is where the repertoires were released. Sample metadata almost always included a de-identified subject ID, COVID-19 status, age in years and sex. The prospective study material was composed of cDNA or gDNA derived from T cells, B-cell-depleted T cells, or PBMCs. The samples were drawn from two sources: the first 160 participants of the ongoing ImmuneRACE study, and approximately 1,300 subjects contributed by 6 global collaborators.

General study outcomes and caveats: The quantity of clinical and demographic metadata differed by source and by participant and was supplied without curation.

Points on this clone: Its antigen is not yet known. It has no much larger one-base neighbor in the sample; base qualities were not kept.

TCRbeta CDR3 regions were amplified from genomic DNA using the immunoSEQ Assay, a bias-controlled multiplex PCR. The authors' pipeline ran thus. The number of nucleated cells in each sample was estimated by amplification of reference gene primers within the assay. To quantify the absolute abundance of each unique TCRbeta CDR3 rearrangement, sequence reads were collapsed and filtered. For each sample, productive Simpson clonality was calculated by taking the square root of Simpson's diversity index across productive rearrangements. Held by TCRdb, this immuneACCESS table contains in-frame sequences only and omits some clones. Under half of the omission traces to an unresolved V gene where checked; the cause of the rest is unknown. V and J calls and clone size follow that table, whereas D and trimming were derived from the DNA. The sample yields roughly 190,000 clones; 86% were counted once. The ten largest make up around 24% of the sample.

Participants in the prospective study were enrolled through a virtual design, were aged roughly 18 to 100 years, and lived in roughly 24 United States geographic areas. Cohort assignment in the prospective study relied on participant-reported clinical history from a screening survey and a study questionnaire. Mobile phlebotomists in the prospective study collected whole blood, serum and a nasopharyngeal or oropharyngeal swab from every participant. Participants in the prospective study had the option to provide additional blood draws and questionnaires over a 2-month period. Before DNA extraction, prospective study blood samples were shipped either frozen or at room temperature. The sample taken for sequencing was PBMCs or T cells enriched from blood (not recorded which). The TCR was taken from a middle-aged woman in a cohort exposed to, infected with or recovered from COVID-19 (not recorded which).

The CDR3 region: CASSPGTGGSFSQFF. DNA sequence: TGTGCCAGTAGTCCCGGAACAGGGGGCTCCTTTTCCCAGTTCTTC. This chain joins TRBV19 to TRBJ2-1, with 9 bases in between that match TRBD1. The germline V gene (reference sequence) yields LNHDA for CDR1 and SQIVND for CDR2. V is pruned by 5 bases and J by 13 bases, leaving 15 bases of the junction without a gene match. There are 15 amino acids in the CDR3, from cysteine to phenylalanine inclusive. The DNA shown is the 45-base CDR3, in frame from base 1.